A single sample gave rise to the 21 T cell receptor beta chains below, sequenced in a study of blood T cell repertoires in COVID-19. Method: immunoSEQ multiplex PCR; TCRdb's copy keeps in-frame clones and lacks some. The table has fewer than 200,000 clones, approximately 80% seen once. Source material: peripheral blood. The receptors shown here come from a human donor in a cohort sampled during active COVID-19.

The V call is TRBV9, the J call TRBJ2-7, with D tentatively TRBD1 (7 bases). The CDR3 has 12 residues. V gave up 7 bases and J gave up 1 base, with 9 bases separating them. In germline, CDR1 is SGDLS, CDR2 YYNGEE. CDR3 DNA: TGTGCCAGCCAGGGGGGATCCTACGAGCAGTACTTC. This encodes CASQGGSYEQYF.

The chain is built from TRBV5-4 and TRBJ2-2; no reliable D call. Trimming took 4 bases from V and 4 from J, leaving 23 bases between them. The germline gives CDR1 SGHNT, CDR2 YYREEE (reference sequence). The CDR3 loop spans 18 amino acids. DNA for the CDR3: TGTGCCAGCAGCACCCCTGCGACGGATCCTCGGAGCACCGGGGAGCTGTTTTTT. Translation: CASSTPATDPRSTGELFF.

V gene TRBV6-4 combines with J gene TRBJ1-1; a weak D match, TRBD1 (6 bases). The CDR3 has 15 residues. Deletions cut 6 bases from V and 1 base from J, with 15 bases between. Germline V CDR1 and CDR2: MRHNA, SNTAGT. CDR3 DNA sequence: TGTGCCAGCAGCGAAACCGGGACAAAGAACACTGAAGCTTTCTTT. This codes for CASSETGTKNTEAFF.

The chain is built from TRBV28 and TRBJ1-5; D is ambiguous. The germline gives CDR1 MDHEN, CDR2 SYDVKM. The V and J ends lost 3 bases and 7 bases respectively, with 10 bases between them. The CDR3 extends over 13 amino acids. As DNA, the CDR3 is TGTGCCAGCAGTTTCGGGGTGGACCAGCCCCAGCATTTT. It encodes CASSFGVDQPQHF.

This clone occurred a few times. The rearrangement uses TRBV4-3 and TRBJ2-2; D possibly corresponds to TRBD2 (5 bases). The CDR3 contains 15 residues. Trimming shortened V by 1 base and J by 3 bases, and 9 bases separated the two germline ends. The germline V gene has CDR1 LGHNA and CDR2 YSLEER. The DNA for the CDR3 is TGCGCCAGCAGCCAAGGCGGGTATGACACCGGGGAGCTGTTTTTT. It encodes CASSQGGYDTGELFF.

This clone showed up just a few times. The chain uses TRBV6-2 or TRBV6-3 and TRBJ2-5; possible D gene TRBD1, 6 bases. V lost 4 bases and J 2 bases, leaving 14 bases between the germline ends. CDR1 and CDR2 from the germline V gene are MNHEY and SVGEGT. The CDR3 runs 15 residues. The CDR3 is CASSSGTKLQETQYF. CDR3 bases: TGTGCCAGCAGTTCCGGGACAAAGCTTCAAGAGACCCAGTACTTC.

This sequence joins TRBV6-5 and TRBJ1-4; a weak D match, TRBD1 (5 bases). The CDR3 sequence is 16 residues long. Trimming took off 4 bases at V and 8 bases at J, with 20 bases between the two ends. Germline V CDR1 and CDR2: MNHEY, SVGAGI. The CDR3 DNA follows: TGTGCCAGCAGTTCGTCGGGTTTGGGGCCCATGGAAAAACTGTTTTTT. This sequence encodes CASSSSGLGPMEKLFF.

This clone was seen more than once but under ten times. CDR3 protein: CASSGMTGSSYEQYF. DNA of the CDR3: TGTGCCAGCAGTGGTATGACAGGGAGCTCCTACGAGCAGTACTTC. This chain links TRBV25-1 with TRBJ2-7; 7 nucleotides line up with TRBD1. Trimming at V came to 4 bases and at J to 0 bases, leaving 6 bases not matched to a gene. Germline V gene data show CDR1 as MGHDK and CDR2 as SYGVNS. The CDR3 consists of 15 residues.

The V call is TRBV6-2 or TRBV6-3, the J call TRBJ1-1; 9 bases agree with TRBD1. This CDR3 spans 16 amino acids. The J segment lost 5 bases and the V segment lost 2 bases, leaving 9 bases of the junction unmatched. The germline V gene has CDR1 MNHEY and CDR2 SVGEGT. The CDR3 nucleotides read TGTGCCAGCAGTTACAGCACGGGGACAGGGCGGACTGAAGCTTTCTTT. Translating it yields CASSYSTGTGRTEAFF.

With regard to this clone: The same CDR3 also results from other DNA sequences found in this sample. The genes are TRBV6-2 or TRBV6-3 and TRBJ2-7; D might be TRBD1 (6 bases). The CDR3 is 12 amino acids. V lost 6 bases and J lost 3, with 9 bases in between. Germline V lookup: CDR1 MNHEY, CDR2 SVGEGT. CDR3 sequence: CASSPQGYEQYF. As DNA, the CDR3 is TGTGCCAGCAGCCCACAGGGCTACGAGCAGTACTTC.

This chain connects TRBV11-1 to TRBJ2-3, with 9 bases lining up with TRBD1. J gave up 5 bases and V 3 bases, and 6 bases lay outside the gene matches. Germline-derived CDR1 and CDR2 are SGHAT and FQDESV (reference sequence). The CDR3 totals 15 residues. CDR3 in amino acids: CASSFSGDREDTQYF. As DNA, the CDR3 is TGTGCCAGCAGCTTCAGCGGGGACAGGGAAGATACGCAGTATTTT.

V usage is TRBV24-1 and J usage is TRBJ1-2; D remains unclear. Germline lookup yields CDR1 KGHDR and CDR2 SFDVKD. This CDR3 has 14 residues. V lost 0 bases and J lost 1, with 5 bases in between. Written as DNA, the CDR3 is TGTGCCACCAGTGATTTGGTTCGTAACTATGGCTACACCTTC. It is translated as CATSDLVRNYGYTF.

The table lists this clone with a few counts. The chain joins TRBV6-2 or TRBV6-3 to TRBJ2-7, with D perhaps TRBD1 (7 bases). Per the germline V gene, CDR1 is MNHEY and CDR2 is SVGEGT. The CDR3 sequence is 16 residues long. Trimming removed 2 bases from V and 2 bases from J, with 16 bases in between. This CDR3 reads CASSYSRGTATYEQYF. In nucleotides, the CDR3 is TGTGCCAGCAGTTACAGCCGCGGGACAGCCACCTACGAGCAGTACTTC.

This chain links TRBV7-2 with TRBJ1-3, with TRBD1 matching 7 bases. Trimming at V came to 5 bases and at J to 7 bases, leaving 5 bases not matched to a gene. The CDR3 has 13 amino acids. The germline V gene has CDR1 SGHTA and CDR2 FQGNSA. Here the CDR3 DNA reads TGTGCCAGCAGCCAGGGGGAGCAGAACACCATATATTTT. This gives the protein CASSQGEQNTIYF.

The V gene is TRBV5-6, the J gene TRBJ1-6; D is possibly TRBD1 (5 bases). The CDR3 is 15 amino acids. The V gene lost 4 bases and the J gene lost 10 bases, with 18 bases spanning the gap. Per germline, CDR1 SGHDT and CDR2 YYEEEE. The CDR3 bases are TGTGCCAGCAGCGACCCAGGCAGGGAATTCTCACCCCTCCACTTT. Residues: CASSDPGREFSPLHF.

This chain joins TRBV5-1 and TRBJ2-7, with 7 bases fitting TRBD1. This CDR3 spans 14 amino acids. Germline CDR1 SGHRS, CDR2 YFSETQ. The V gene end was trimmed by 5 bases and the J gene end by 3 bases; junction bases not matched to a gene: 8. In nucleotides, the CDR3 is TGCGCCAGCAGAACCGGGACAGAACTCTACGAGCAGTACTTC. Translating gives CASRTGTELYEQYF. Based on the CDR3 plus reference TRBV5-1 and TRBJ2-7, the full variable domain is KAGVTQTPRYLIKTRGQQVTLSCSPISGHRSVSWYQQTPGQGLQFLFEYFSETQRNKGNFPGRFSGRQFSNSRSEMNVSTLELGDSALYLCASRTGTELYEQYFGPGTRLTVT.

This clone was seen only once. The chain is built from TRBV3-1 (or the pseudogene TRBV3-2) and TRBJ1-2; 7 nucleotides match TRBD1. V shed 4 bases and J 8 bases; nucleotides not matched to a gene: 7. CDR1 and CDR2 from the germline V gene are LGHDT and YNNKEL (reference sequence). The CDR3 is 13 amino acids. CDR3 sequence reads: CASSLRGTVGYTF. CDR3 DNA: TGTGCCAGCAGCCTCCGGGGGACAGTCGGCTACACCTTC.

The rearrangement links TRBV10-2 to TRBJ2-7, with 14 positions matching TRBD2. The CDR3 length is 15 residues. Germline loops: CDR1 WSHSY, CDR2 SAAADI. The V and J ends lost 6 bases and 5 bases, in that order; junction bases with no gene match: 6. The CDR3 loop reads CASSSGTSGRDEQYF. CDR3 bases: TGCGCCAGCAGCTCCGGGACTAGCGGGAGAGACGAGCAGTACTTC.

This clone has just one count. The chain is built from TRBV5-1 and TRBJ1-4; tentative D call: TRBD1 (5 bases). CDR1 is SGHRS and CDR2 is YFSETQ in the germline V gene. This CDR3 comprises 15 residues. V lost 5 bases and J 0 bases, leaving 11 bases between the germline ends. The CDR3 is CASRTDSTTNEKLFF. The CDR3 DNA follows: TGCGCCAGCAGGACCGACAGTACAACTAATGAAAAACTGTTTTTT. Using reference TRBV5-1 and TRBJ1-4 for the parts outside the CDR3, the full variable domain is KAGVTQTPRYLIKTRGQQVTLSCSPISGHRSVSWYQQTPGQGLQFLFEYFSETQRNKGNFPGRFSGRQFSNSRSEMNVSTLELGDSALYLCASRTDSTTNEKLFFGSGTQLSVL.

This clone was counted a few times. V usage is TRBV28 and J usage is TRBJ2-6, with TRBD1 matching over 7 bases. CDR3 length: 17 amino acids. The ends lost 6 bases at V and 0 bases at J; junction bases unmatched: 8. Looked up from germline, CDR1 is MDHEN and CDR2 is SYDVKM. The CDR3 loop is CASSPGGSYSGANVLTF. CDR3 DNA sequence: TGTGCCAGCAGCCCAGGGGGTTCGTACTCTGGGGCCAACGTCCTGACTTTC.

CDR3 nucleotide sequence: TGTGCCAGCAGTCGCCGACCGGGACAGGGGGCCAGCTCTGGAAACACCATATATTTT. It yields the protein CASSRRPGQGASSGNTIYF. This chain connects TRBV7-6 to TRBJ1-3, with 12 nucleotides matching TRBD1. Looked up from germline, CDR1 is SGHVS and CDR2 is FNYEAQ. The CDR3 length is 19 residues. After removal of 6 bases from V and 0 bases from J, the junction contained 12 bases not matched to a gene.